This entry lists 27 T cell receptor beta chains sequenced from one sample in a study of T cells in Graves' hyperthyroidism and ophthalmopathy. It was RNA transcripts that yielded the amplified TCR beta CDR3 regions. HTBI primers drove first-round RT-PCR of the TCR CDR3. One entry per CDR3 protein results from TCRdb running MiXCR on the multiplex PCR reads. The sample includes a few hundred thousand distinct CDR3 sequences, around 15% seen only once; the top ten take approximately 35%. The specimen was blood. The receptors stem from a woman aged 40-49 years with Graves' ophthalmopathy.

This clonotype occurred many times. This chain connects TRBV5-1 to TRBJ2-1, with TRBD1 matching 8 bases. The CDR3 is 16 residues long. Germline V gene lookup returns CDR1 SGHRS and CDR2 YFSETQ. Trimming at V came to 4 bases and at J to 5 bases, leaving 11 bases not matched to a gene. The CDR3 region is CASSLGQGTLDNEQFF. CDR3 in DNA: TGCGCCAGCAGCCTAGGACAGGGAACCTTGGACAATGAGCAGTTCTTC.

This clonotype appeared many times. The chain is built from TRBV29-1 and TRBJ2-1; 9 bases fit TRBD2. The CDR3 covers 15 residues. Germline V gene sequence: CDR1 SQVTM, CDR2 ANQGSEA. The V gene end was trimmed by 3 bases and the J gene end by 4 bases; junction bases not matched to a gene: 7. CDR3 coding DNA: TGCAGCGTTGACGTCTTGGCGGGAGGGTACAATGAGCAGTTCTTC. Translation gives CSVDVLAGGYNEQFF.

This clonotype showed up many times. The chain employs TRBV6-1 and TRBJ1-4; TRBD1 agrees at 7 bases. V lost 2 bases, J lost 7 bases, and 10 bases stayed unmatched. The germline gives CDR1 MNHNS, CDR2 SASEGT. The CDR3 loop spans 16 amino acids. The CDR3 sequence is CASSELWNRGGEKLFF. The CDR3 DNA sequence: TGTGCCAGCAGTGAACTCTGGAACAGGGGAGGTGAAAAACTGTTTTTT.

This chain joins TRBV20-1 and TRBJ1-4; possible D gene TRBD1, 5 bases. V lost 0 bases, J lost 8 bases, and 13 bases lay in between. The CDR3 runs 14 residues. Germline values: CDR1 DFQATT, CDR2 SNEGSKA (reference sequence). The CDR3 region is CSARDPRAREKLFF. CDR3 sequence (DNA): TGCAGTGCTAGAGATCCCAGGGCTAGGGAAAAACTGTTTTTT.

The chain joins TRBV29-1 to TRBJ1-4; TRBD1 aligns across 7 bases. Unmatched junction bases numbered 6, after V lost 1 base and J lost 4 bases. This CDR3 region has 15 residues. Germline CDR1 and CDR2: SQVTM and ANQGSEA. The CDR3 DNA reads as TGCAGCGTTGAAGGCGGGACAGTTGATAATGAAAAACTGTTTTTT. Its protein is CSVEGGTVDNEKLFF.

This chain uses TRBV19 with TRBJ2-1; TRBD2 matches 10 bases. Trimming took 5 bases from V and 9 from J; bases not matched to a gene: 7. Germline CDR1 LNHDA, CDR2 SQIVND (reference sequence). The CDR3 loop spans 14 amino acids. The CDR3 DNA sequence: TGTGCCAGTAGTTACCTAGCGGGAGCGCTTGAGCAGTTCTTC. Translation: CASSYLAGALEQFF.

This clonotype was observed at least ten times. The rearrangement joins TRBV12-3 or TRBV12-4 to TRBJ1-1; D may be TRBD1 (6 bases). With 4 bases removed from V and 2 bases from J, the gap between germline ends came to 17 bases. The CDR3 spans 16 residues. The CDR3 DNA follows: TGTGCCAGCAGTTCCTCCTCCGGGACAAAAAACACTGAAGCTTTCTTT. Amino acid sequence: CASSSSSGTKNTEAFF.

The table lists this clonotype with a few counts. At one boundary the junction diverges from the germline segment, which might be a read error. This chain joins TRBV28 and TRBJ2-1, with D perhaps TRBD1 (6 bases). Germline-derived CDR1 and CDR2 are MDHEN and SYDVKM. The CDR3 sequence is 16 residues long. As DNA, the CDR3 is TGTGCCAGCAGTTTAACAGGGCCCTTGTCCTACAATGAGCAGTCCTTC. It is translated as CASSLTGPLSYNEQSF.

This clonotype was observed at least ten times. The CDR3 spells CASSSPGKNTEAFF. The CDR3 nucleotides read TGTGCCAGCAGTAGTCCGGGCAAGAACACTGAAGCTTTCTTT. The chain carries TRBV7-8 and TRBJ1-1, with D hard to call. Trimming took 6 bases from V and 1 from J, leaving 12 bases between them. Per germline, CDR1 SGHVS and CDR2 FQNEAQ. The CDR3 runs 14 residues.

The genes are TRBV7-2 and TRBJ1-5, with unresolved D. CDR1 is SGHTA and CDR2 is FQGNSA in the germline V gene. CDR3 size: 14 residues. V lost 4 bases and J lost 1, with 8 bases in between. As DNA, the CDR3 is TGTGCCAGCAGCTCCGGGATGAGCAATCAGCCCCAGCATTTT. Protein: CASSSGMSNQPQHF.

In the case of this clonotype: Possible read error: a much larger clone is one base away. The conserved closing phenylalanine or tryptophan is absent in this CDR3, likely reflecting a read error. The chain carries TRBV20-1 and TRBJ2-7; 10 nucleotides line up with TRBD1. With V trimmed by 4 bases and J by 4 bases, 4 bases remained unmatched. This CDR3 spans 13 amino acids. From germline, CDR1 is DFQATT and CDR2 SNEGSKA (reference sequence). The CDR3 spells CSAKGQGEYEQYL. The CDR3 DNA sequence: TGCAGTGCTAAAGGACAGGGGGAGTACGAGCAGTACCTC.

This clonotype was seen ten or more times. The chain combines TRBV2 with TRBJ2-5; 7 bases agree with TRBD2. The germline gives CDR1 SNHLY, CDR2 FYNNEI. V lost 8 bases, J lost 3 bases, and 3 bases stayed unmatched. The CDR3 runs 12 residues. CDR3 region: CASRGREETQYF. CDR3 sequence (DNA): TGTGCCAGCCGGGGGAGGGAAGAGACCCAGTACTTC.

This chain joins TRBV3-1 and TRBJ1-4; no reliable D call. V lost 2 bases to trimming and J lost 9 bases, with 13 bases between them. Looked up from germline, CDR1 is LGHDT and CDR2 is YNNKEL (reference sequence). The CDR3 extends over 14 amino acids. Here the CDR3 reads CASSQSYREQKLFF. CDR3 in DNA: TGTGCCAGCAGCCAAAGTTACCGGGAGCAAAAACTGTTTTTT.

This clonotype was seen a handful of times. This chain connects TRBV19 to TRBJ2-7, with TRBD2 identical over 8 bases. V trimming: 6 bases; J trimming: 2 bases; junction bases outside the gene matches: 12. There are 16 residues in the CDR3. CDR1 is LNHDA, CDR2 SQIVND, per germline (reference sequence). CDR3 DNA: TGTGCCAGTAGCAGCCGCTATGCGGGGGGCCCCTACGAGCAGTACTTC. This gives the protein CASSSRYAGGPYEQYF.

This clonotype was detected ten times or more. Written as DNA, the CDR3 is TGTGCCAGCGTAGCGGGGGTGAGGGCTGAAGCTTTCTTT. Translation: CASVAGVRAEAFF. The chain couples TRBV2 to TRBJ1-1, with D perhaps TRBD1 (5 bases). CDR1 SNHLY and CDR2 FYNNEI come from the germline V gene. Trimming cost V 8 bases and J 6 bases, with 16 bases left between them. The CDR3 totals 13 residues.

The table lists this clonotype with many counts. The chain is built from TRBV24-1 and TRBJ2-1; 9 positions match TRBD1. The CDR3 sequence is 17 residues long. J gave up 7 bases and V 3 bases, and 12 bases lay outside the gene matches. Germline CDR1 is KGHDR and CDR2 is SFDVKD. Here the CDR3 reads CATSDTTGQGGWNEQFF. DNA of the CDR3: TGTGCCACCAGTGATACTACGGGACAGGGAGGTTGGAATGAGCAGTTCTTC.

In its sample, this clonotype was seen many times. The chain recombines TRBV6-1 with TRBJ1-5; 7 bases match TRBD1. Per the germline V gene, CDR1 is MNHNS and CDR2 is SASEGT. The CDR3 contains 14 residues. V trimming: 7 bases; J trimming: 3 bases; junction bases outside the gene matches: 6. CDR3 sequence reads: CASKPDRVNQPQHF. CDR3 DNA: TGTGCCAGCAAACCCGACAGGGTCAATCAGCCCCAGCATTTT.

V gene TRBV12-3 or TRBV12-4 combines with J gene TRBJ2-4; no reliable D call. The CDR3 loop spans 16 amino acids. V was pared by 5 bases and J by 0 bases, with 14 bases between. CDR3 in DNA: TGTGCCAGCAGTCTTTCTGCACGCAGAGCCAAAAACATTCAGTACTTC. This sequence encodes CASSLSARRAKNIQYF.

CDR3: CASQEVGRANYGYTF. In DNA form, the CDR3 reads TGTGCCAGCCAAGAAGTCGGGAGGGCTAACTATGGCTACACCTTC. The rearrangement joins TRBV2 to TRBJ1-2; D is unresolved. The CDR3 length is 15 residues. Germline V gene sequence: CDR1 SNHLY, CDR2 FYNNEI. Trimming shortened V by 8 bases and J by 0 bases, and 16 bases separated the two germline ends.

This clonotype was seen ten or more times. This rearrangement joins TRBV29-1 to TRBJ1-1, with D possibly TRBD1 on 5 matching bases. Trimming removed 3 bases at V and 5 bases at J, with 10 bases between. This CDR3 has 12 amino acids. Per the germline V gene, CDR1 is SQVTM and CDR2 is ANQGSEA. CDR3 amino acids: CSVDEGRTEAFF. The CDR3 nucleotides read TGCAGCGTTGACGAGGGGAGGACTGAAGCTTTCTTT.

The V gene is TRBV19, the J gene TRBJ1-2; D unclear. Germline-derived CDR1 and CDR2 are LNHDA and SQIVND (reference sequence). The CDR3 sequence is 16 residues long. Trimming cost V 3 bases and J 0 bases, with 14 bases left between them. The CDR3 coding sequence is TGTGCCAGTAGTATCCATGGATCTGCATCTAACTATGGCTACACCTTC. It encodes CASSIHGSASNYGYTF.

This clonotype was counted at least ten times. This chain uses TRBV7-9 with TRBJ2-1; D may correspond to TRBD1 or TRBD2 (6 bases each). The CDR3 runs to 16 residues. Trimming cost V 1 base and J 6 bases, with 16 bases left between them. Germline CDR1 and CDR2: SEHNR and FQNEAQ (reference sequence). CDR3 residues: CASSLVFGGMSNEQFF. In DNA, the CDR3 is TGTGCCAGCAGCTTAGTCTTCGGGGGCATGAGCAATGAGCAGTTCTTC.

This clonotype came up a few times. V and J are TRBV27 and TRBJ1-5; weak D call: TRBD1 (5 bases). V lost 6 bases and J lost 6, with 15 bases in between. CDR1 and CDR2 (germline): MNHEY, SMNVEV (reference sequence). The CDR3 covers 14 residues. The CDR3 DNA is TGTGCCAGCAGCCGGGGGAATCGGGGTCAGCCCCAGCATTTT. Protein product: CASSRGNRGQPQHF.

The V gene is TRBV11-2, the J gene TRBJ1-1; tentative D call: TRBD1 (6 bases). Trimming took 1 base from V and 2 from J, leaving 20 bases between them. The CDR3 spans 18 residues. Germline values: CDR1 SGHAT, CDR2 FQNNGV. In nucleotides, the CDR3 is TGTGCCAGCAGCTTAGTTGAACTGGGAAGGGACACCAACACTGAAGCTTTCTTT. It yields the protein CASSLVELGRDTNTEAFF.

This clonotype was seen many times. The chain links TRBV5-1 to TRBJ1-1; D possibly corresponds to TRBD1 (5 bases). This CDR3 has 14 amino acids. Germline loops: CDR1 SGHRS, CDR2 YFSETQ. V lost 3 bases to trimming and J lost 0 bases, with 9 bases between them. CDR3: CASSWDGLNTEAFF. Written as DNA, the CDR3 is TGCGCCAGCAGCTGGGACGGATTGAACACTGAAGCTTTCTTT.

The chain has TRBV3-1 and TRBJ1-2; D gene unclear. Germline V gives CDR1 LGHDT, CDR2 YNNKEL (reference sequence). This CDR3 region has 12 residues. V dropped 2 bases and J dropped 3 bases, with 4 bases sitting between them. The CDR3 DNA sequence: TGTGCCAGCAGCCAACGGGACTATGGCTACACCTTC. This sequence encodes CASSQRDYGYTF.

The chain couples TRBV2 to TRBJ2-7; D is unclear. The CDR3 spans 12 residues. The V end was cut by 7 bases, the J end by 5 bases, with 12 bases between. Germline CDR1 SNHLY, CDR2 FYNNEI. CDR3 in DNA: TGTGCCAGCAACCTAACCCCCCACGAGCAGTACTTC. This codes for CASNLTPHEQYF.